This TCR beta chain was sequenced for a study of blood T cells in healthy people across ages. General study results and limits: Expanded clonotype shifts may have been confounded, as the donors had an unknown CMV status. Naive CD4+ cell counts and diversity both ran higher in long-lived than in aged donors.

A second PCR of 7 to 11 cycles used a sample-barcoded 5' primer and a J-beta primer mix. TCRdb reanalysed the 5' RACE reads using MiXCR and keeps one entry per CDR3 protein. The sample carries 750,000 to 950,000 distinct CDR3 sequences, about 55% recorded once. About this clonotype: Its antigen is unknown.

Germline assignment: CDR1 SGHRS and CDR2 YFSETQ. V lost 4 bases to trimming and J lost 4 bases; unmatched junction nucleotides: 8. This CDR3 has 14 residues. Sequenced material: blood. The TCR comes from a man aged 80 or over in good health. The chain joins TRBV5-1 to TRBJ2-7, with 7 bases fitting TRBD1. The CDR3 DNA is TGCGCCAGCAGCGGGTCCGGGACAGTATACGAGCAGTACTTC. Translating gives CASSGSGTVYEQYF.